Sequencing of this T cell receptor (beta chain) was carried out in a study of cytomegalovirus exposure and HLA in healthy donors. Germline-derived CDR1 and CDR2 are MNHEY and SVGAGI. Trimming removed 3 bases at V and 1 base at J, with 12 bases between. The CDR3 has 15 residues. The PCR contained 60 Vbeta and 13 Jbeta primers. Generated by immunoSEQ multiplex PCR, the TCRdb table keeps only in-frame clones and is missing some. Altogether about 120,000 clones are present, around 76% being singletons, with the ten largest covering roughly 30%. The receptor was isolated from a man in his 60s in good health and CMV-seropositive. The chain joins TRBV6-5 to TRBJ1-1, with a tentative D call TRBD1 (6 bases). The sample taken for sequencing was PBMCs. CDR3 coding DNA: TGTGCCAGCAGTTATCAGGGACATAGGAACACTGAAGCTTTCTTT. It codes for CASSYQGHRNTEAFF.